The 10 T cell receptor beta chains below all came from one sample that was sequenced in a study of blood T cells in healthy people across ages. For the second PCR, which ran for about 7 to 11 cycles, a sample-barcoded 5' primer and a J-beta primer mix were used. TCRdb reprocessed the 5' RACE reads with MiXCR, giving one entry per CDR3 protein. The sample lists around 1.5 million distinct CDR3 sequences, 59% occurring once. The sequenced material came from blood. The receptors shown here come from a man between 18 and 29 years old in good health.

CDR3: CASQTDDDYEQYF. As DNA, the CDR3 is TGTGCCAGCCAGACAGACGACGACTACGAGCAGTACTTC. The chain couples TRBV28 to TRBJ2-7; possible D gene TRBD1, 5 bases. From germline, CDR1 is MDHEN and CDR2 SYDVKM. The length of the CDR3 is 13 residues. Trimming took off 8 bases at V and 3 bases at J, with 14 bases between the two ends.

The gene calls are TRBV7-2 and TRBJ2-3, with 10 bases matching TRBD2. With V trimmed by 7 bases and J by 5 bases, 9 bases remained unmatched. From germline, CDR1 is SGHTA and CDR2 FQGNSA. This CDR3 is 15 amino acids long. The CDR3 protein is CASIRAGGQGDTQYF. The CDR3 DNA sequence: TGTGCCAGCATTCGAGCGGGAGGGCAAGGAGATACGCAGTATTTT.

V gene TRBV27 combines with J gene TRBJ2-1, with 8 positions matching TRBD2. Germline V gene sequence: CDR1 MNHEY, CDR2 SMNVEV (reference sequence). CDR3 length: 16 residues. V trimming: 2 bases; J trimming: 8 bases; junction bases outside the gene matches: 11. Here the CDR3 reads CASSLRLAGYVYEQFF. The CDR3 DNA reads TGTGCCAGCAGTTTACGGCTAGCGGGTTATGTTTATGAGCAGTTCTTC.

There are a few counts of this clonotype. V gene TRBV29-1 combines with J gene TRBJ2-1; 7 bases match TRBD2. V gave up 3 bases and J gave up 4 bases; unmatched junction bases: 6. This CDR3 contains 14 residues. From germline, CDR1 is SQVTM and CDR2 ANQGSEA. The chain's CDR3 is CSVESRLAYNEQFF. For the CDR3, the DNA is TGCAGCGTTGAGTCCCGACTAGCTTACAATGAGCAGTTCTTC.

The chain employs TRBV7-9 and TRBJ2-5; D is unresolved. The germline V gene encodes CDR1 SEHNR and CDR2 FQNEAQ (reference sequence). This CDR3 has 15 amino acids. Trimming removed 0 bases from V and 2 bases from J, with 10 bases in between. CDR3 coding DNA: TGTGCCAGCAGCTTAGCCGTGGCATATCAAGAGACCCAGTACTTC. This sequence encodes CASSLAVAYQETQYF. Supplemented by reference TRBV7-9 and TRBJ2-5, the full variable domain reads DTGVSQNPRHKITKRGQNVTFRCDPISEHNRLYWYRQTLGQGPEFLTYFQNEAQLEKSRLLSDRFSAERPKGSFSTLEIQRTEQGDSAMYLCASSLAVAYQETQYFGPGTRLLVL.

The sample holds one count of this clonotype. The rearrangement links TRBV6-6 to TRBJ2-2; no firm D call. Trimming cost V 8 bases and J 0 bases, with 10 bases left between them. CDR1 MNHNY and CDR2 SVGAGI come from the germline V gene (reference sequence). The CDR3 runs 14 residues. Here the CDR3 DNA reads TGTGCCAGCCTGCCCATGTCGAACACCGGGGAGCTGTTTTTT. It encodes CASLPMSNTGELFF.

The J gene is TRBJ2-1, the V gene TRBV5-1; 11 bases are shared with TRBD2. CDR1 and CDR2 (germline): SGHRS, YFSETQ. This CDR3 is built from 17 residues. The V segment lost 7 bases and the J segment 1 base; nucleotides outside the gene matches: 10. The CDR3 region is CASRLAGNTISYNEQFF. In DNA form, the CDR3 reads TGCGCCAGCCGACTAGCGGGAAACACCATATCCTACAATGAGCAGTTCTTC.

This clonotype was seen a few times. V and J are TRBV20-1 and TRBJ1-4, with D possibly TRBD1 on 5 matching bases. CDR1 and CDR2 (germline): DFQATT, SNEGSKA (reference sequence). Trimming cost V 3 bases and J 5 bases, with 7 bases left between them. CDR3 length: 12 residues. This chain's CDR3 is CSARRTNEKLFF. The CDR3 DNA is TGCAGTGCTAGGAGGACAAATGAAAAACTGTTTTTT.

The chain combines TRBV7-9 with TRBJ1-2; D is uncertain. Per germline, CDR1 SEHNR and CDR2 FQNEAQ (reference sequence). This CDR3 comprises 13 residues. Trimming shortened V by 5 bases and J by 7 bases, and 14 bases separated the two germline ends. The CDR3 sequence: CASSPPWYAGYTF. CDR3 bases: TGTGCCAGCAGCCCGCCATGGTACGCTGGCTACACCTTC. Together with reference TRBV7-9 and TRBJ1-2, the CDR3 gives the full variable domain: DTGVSQNPRHKITKRGQNVTFRCDPISEHNRLYWYRQTLGQGPEFLTYFQNEAQLEKSRLLSDRFSAERPKGSFSTLEIQRTEQGDSAMYLCASSPPWYAGYTFGSGTRLTVV.

In the case of this clonotype: A read error may produce the germline difference seen at one junction end. The gene calls are TRBV20-1 and TRBJ1-2, with D unresolved. The CDR3 spans 9 residues. CDR1 and CDR2 from the germline V gene are DFQATT and SNEGSKA (reference sequence). The CDR3 loop is CNASQGYTF. CDR3 coding DNA: TGCAATGCTAGCCAGGGCTACACCTTC.